The 20 T cell receptor beta chains below were found in one sample sequenced in a study of blood T cells in healthy people across ages. A second about 7 to 12 cycle PCR used barcoded and J-beta primers. Each CDR3 protein gets one entry after TCRdb re-called the 5' RACE reads with MiXCR. Altogether hundreds of thousands of distinct CDR3 sequences are present, more than 50% being singletons, with the ten largest covering roughly 24%. The sample consisted of blood. The receptors shown here come from a man aged 35 to 55 in good health.

This clonotype was observed once. CDR3 nucleotides: TGTGCCAGCAACGCTGGGTGGGTAGGGGGGCCGGATGAGCAGTTCTTC. It is translated as CASNAGWVGGPDEQFF. The chain carries TRBV6-1 and TRBJ2-7, with D perhaps assigned TRBD1 or TRBD2 (6 bases each). Gene TRBJ2-1 matches the end of the DNA better, so the J call may be wrong. Germline CDR1 MNHNS, CDR2 SASEGT. This CDR3 is 16 amino acids long.

This clonotype occurred a few times. The chain employs TRBV20-1 and TRBJ2-5; 11 bases fit TRBD2. TRBJ2-7 explains the end of the DNA better; the J call may be wrong. Germline CDR1 reads DFQATT; CDR2 reads SNEGSKA (reference sequence). The CDR3 runs to 15 residues. The chain's CDR3 is CSARKLAGETYEQYF. The CDR3 region has the DNA TGCAGTGCTAGGAAACTAGCGGGAGAGACCTACGAGCAGTACTTC.

This clonotype was picked up a small number of times. V is TRBV4-1 and J is TRBJ1-4; tentative D call: TRBD1 (6 bases). Germline CDR1 is MGHRA and CDR2 is YSYEKL. The CDR3 extends over 14 amino acids. Trimming left V 3 bases short and J 4 bases short, with 9 bases between. The CDR3 protein is CASSQDRFNEKLFF. The DNA for the CDR3 is TGCGCCAGCAGCCAGGACAGATTTAATGAAAAACTGTTTTTT.

CDR3 in amino acids: CASSLGGVAYF. The CDR3 coding sequence is TGTGCCAGCAGCCTTGGAGGTGTGGCGTACTTC. This chain uses TRBV7-3 with TRBJ2-7, with D maybe TRBD2 (5 bases). Germline loops: CDR1 SGHTA, CDR2 FQGTGA. The CDR3 is made up of 11 amino acids. The V end lost 5 bases, the J end lost 12 bases, and 14 bases lay between the germline ends.

In this sample, this clonotype turned up a few times. The V gene is TRBV24-1, the J gene TRBJ2-1; no clear D. The CDR3 has 13 residues. Germline V gene sequence: CDR1 KGHDR, CDR2 SFDVKD. V was trimmed by 1 base and J by 4 bases, leaving 4 bases between them. DNA for the CDR3: TGTGCCACCAGTGATTTAAGATACAATGAGCAGTTCTTC. Translated: CATSDLRYNEQFF.

This clonotype was counted a few times. DNA of the CDR3: TGTGCCAGCAGCTCCCAGGTTGCGGCGACCCAAGAGACCCAGTACTTC. Translating gives CASSSQVAATQETQYF. The J gene is TRBJ2-5, the V gene TRBV7-2, with D hard to call. The CDR3 contains 16 residues. V was clipped by 4 bases and J by 1 base, with 16 bases between them. The V gene's germline CDR1 is SGHTA and CDR2 FQGNSA.

In its sample, this clonotype was seen a few times. This chain connects TRBV27 to TRBJ2-7; 7 nucleotides agree with TRBD2. The J segment lost 2 bases and the V segment lost 5 bases, leaving 6 bases of the junction unmatched. Germline-derived CDR1 and CDR2 are MNHEY and SMNVEV (reference sequence). This CDR3 contains 14 residues. CDR3 residues: CASSPGTIPYEQYF. For the CDR3, the DNA is TGTGCCAGCAGTCCCGGGACTATCCCCTACGAGCAGTACTTC.

The chain couples TRBV2 to TRBJ2-4; perhaps TRBD2 as D (5 bases). The DNA end is a closer match to TRBJ2-7, so the J assignment may be wrong. Per germline, CDR1 SNHLY and CDR2 FYNNEI. This CDR3 spans 16 amino acids. The CDR3 DNA reads as TGTGCCAGCAGCTGGGCTGTGACGGGAAAAATAGGCGAGCAGTACTTC. Translating it yields CASSWAVTGKIGEQYF.

As DNA, the CDR3 is TGCGCCAGCAGCTTGGAGTCGGGGAATCGGCATGAGCAGTTCTTC. Amino acids: CASSLESGNRHEQFF. The rearrangement uses TRBV5-1 and TRBJ2-1; tentatively, D is TRBD2 (5 bases). The CDR3 length is 15 residues. Trimming cost V 0 bases and J 8 bases, with 15 bases left between them. The germline V gene has CDR1 SGHRS and CDR2 YFSETQ. Full variable domain (remainder filled in from reference TRBV5-1 and TRBJ2-1): KAGVTQTPRYLIKTRGQQVTLSCSPISGHRSVSWYQQTPGQGLQFLFEYFSETQRNKGNFPGRFSGRQFSNSRSEMNVSTLELGDSALYLCASSLESGNRHEQFFGPGTRLTVL.

CDR3 in amino acids: CASSQEDRAYNEQFF. CDR3 DNA sequence: TGTGCCAGCAGCCAGGAGGACAGGGCCTACAATGAGCAGTTCTTC. The chain couples TRBV4-2 to TRBJ2-1; 8 bases agree with TRBD1. CDR1 LGHNA and CDR2 YNFKEQ come from the germline V gene. The V and J ends lost 3 bases and 2 bases, in that order; junction bases with no gene match: 3. CDR3 length: 15 amino acids.

This chain joins TRBV11-2 and TRBJ2-1; 10 bases are shared with TRBD1. The CDR3 runs 17 residues. The germline V gene has CDR1 SGHAT and CDR2 FQNNGV. Losses at the gene ends were 4 bases for V and 7 bases for J; bases not matched to a gene: 13. CDR3 sequence reads: CASSYGPGQGKVNEQFF. CDR3 DNA: TGTGCCAGCAGCTACGGACCGGGACAGGGGAAGGTAAATGAGCAGTTCTTC.

The chain couples TRBV28 to TRBJ1-2; unclear D gene. The CDR3 is 13 amino acids. Germline CDR1 reads MDHEN; CDR2 reads SYDVKM. V was shortened by 5 bases and J by 1 base, with 8 bases between the two germline ends. As DNA, the CDR3 is TGTGCCAGCAGTACTCCCAATAACTATGGCTACACCTTC. Translation: CASSTPNNYGYTF.

CDR3 coding DNA: TGTGCCAGCAGCTTAGCGGCGGGAAATTCACCCCTCCACTTT. Its translation is CASSLAAGNSPLHF. This sequence joins TRBV7-9 and TRBJ1-6; D remains unclear. This CDR3 is 14 amino acids long. V lost 0 bases, J lost 7 bases, and 7 bases lay in between. The germline V gene has CDR1 SEHNR and CDR2 FQNEAQ (reference sequence).

This clonotype was detected only once. The genes are TRBV12-3 or TRBV12-4 and TRBJ1-2; TRBD1 is a possible D gene (5 bases). This CDR3 is built from 14 residues. With 3 bases removed from V and 8 bases from J, the gap between germline ends came to 16 bases. This CDR3 reads CASSFGGWAGGYTF. For the CDR3, the DNA is TGTGCCAGCAGTTTCGGGGGGTGGGCGGGGGGCTACACCTTC.

The CDR3: CASSSGALHEQYF. Here the CDR3 DNA reads TGTGCCAGCAGCTCGGGCGCTCTCCACGAGCAGTACTTC. The rearrangement uses TRBV11-1 and TRBJ2-4; D is uncertain. The DNA end lines up better with TRBJ2-7; the J call may be wrong. Per the germline V gene, CDR1 is SGHAT and CDR2 is FQDESV (reference sequence). The CDR3 spans 13 residues.

The rearrangement joins TRBV12-3 or TRBV12-4 to TRBJ2-7, with 7 bases identical to TRBD1. This CDR3 spans 16 amino acids. V gave up 6 bases and J gave up 5 bases; unmatched junction bases: 16. The CDR3 sequence is CASSRRLDRVSNEQYF. The CDR3 nucleotides read TGTGCCAGCAGCCGAAGGCTTGACAGGGTTAGCAACGAGCAGTACTTC.

This chain links TRBV20-1 with TRBJ2-3; 7 positions agree with TRBD1. Germline CDR1 is DFQATT and CDR2 is SNEGSKA (reference sequence). The CDR3 consists of 17 residues. The junction had 16 bases not matched to a gene; V was cut back by 5 bases and J by 2 bases. The CDR3 sequence: CSAPGGLGTEVTDTQYF. The CDR3 region has the DNA TGCAGTGCTCCAGGGGGTCTTGGGACGGAGGTCACAGATACGCAGTATTTT.

This CDR3 reads CASSSRGSGGYEQYF. For the CDR3, the DNA is TGTGCCAGCAGTTCCAGGGGGTCTGGCGGCTACGAGCAGTACTTC. The V call is TRBV27, the J call TRBJ2-5; 7 bases align to TRBD1. The J call may not be correct, given that the DNA end is closer to TRBJ2-7. The CDR3 spans 15 residues. CDR1 and CDR2 (germline): MNHEY, SMNVEV (reference sequence).

This clonotype occurred many times. This chain connects TRBV6-5 to TRBJ2-3; 10 positions match TRBD2. Trimming removed 10 bases from V and 7 bases from J; junction bases left unmatched: 8. The CDR3 spans 13 residues. Germline V gene lookup returns CDR1 MNHEY and CDR2 SVGAGI. DNA of the CDR3: TGTGCCACCTCTAGCGGGAGAGGCTATACGCAGTATTTT. Its translation: CATSSGRGYTQYF.

The chain employs TRBV13 and TRBJ1-2; 9 bases are a match to TRBD1. The germline V gene encodes CDR1 PRHDT and CDR2 FYEKMQ (reference sequence). The CDR3 covers 17 residues. V gave up 5 bases and J gave up 4 bases; unmatched junction bases: 14. The CDR3 coding sequence is TGTGCCAGCAGCGATACTGGAGGACAGGGGCCCGGCTATGGCTACACCTTC. This gives the protein CASSDTGGQGPGYGYTF.